Listed here is a single TCR beta chain. Its antigen is not identified. The data originate from a study of cytomegalovirus exposure and HLA in healthy donors. Study results and caveats: Some V segments, including TRBV6-2 and TRBV6-3, were excluded as indistinguishable.

The germline V gene has CDR1 GTSNPN and CDR2 SVGIG (reference sequence). Germline trimming cut 8 bases from V and 1 base from J; bases unmatched to any gene: 15. The CDR3 has 16 amino acids. With 60 Vbeta and 13 Jbeta primers, the PCR was carried out. The protocol was immunoSEQ multiplex PCR, while the TCRdb copy is restricted to in-frame clones and leaves out a portion. The repertoire holds approximately 89,000 clones, with around 74% as singletons. The chain is built from TRBV30 and TRBJ1-1, with 8 nucleotides matching TRBD1. The source material was PBMCs. This sequence originates from a man in his thirties or forties in good health and CMV-seropositive. CDR3 nucleotide sequence: TGTGCCACCTCTGGGACCAGGGGGCTGGGGAACACTGAAGCTTTCTTT. This gives the protein CATSGTRGLGNTEAFF.